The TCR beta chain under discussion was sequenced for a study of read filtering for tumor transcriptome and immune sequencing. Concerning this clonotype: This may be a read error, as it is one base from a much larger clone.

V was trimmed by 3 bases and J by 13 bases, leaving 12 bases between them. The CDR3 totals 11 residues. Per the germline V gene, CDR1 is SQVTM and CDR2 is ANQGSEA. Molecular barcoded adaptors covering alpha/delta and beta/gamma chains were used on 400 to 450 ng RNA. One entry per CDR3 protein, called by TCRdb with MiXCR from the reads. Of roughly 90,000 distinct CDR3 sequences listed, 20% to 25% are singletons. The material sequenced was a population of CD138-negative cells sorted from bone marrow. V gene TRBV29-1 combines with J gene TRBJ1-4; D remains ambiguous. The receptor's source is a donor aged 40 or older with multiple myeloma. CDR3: CSVERLRRLFF. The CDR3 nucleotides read TGCAGCGTTGAGAGGCTGCGAAGACTGTTTTTT.